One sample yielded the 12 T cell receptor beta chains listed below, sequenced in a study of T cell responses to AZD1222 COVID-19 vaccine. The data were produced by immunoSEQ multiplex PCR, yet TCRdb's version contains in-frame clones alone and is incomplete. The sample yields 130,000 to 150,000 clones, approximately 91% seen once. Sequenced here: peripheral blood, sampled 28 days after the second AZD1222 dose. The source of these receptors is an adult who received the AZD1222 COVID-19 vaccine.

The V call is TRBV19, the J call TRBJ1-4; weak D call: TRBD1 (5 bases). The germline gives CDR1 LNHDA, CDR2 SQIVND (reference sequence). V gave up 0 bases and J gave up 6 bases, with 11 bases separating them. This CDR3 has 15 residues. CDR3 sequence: CASSIEGERYEKLFF. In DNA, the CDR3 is TGTGCCAGTAGTATAGAAGGGGAGAGATATGAAAAACTGTTTTTT.

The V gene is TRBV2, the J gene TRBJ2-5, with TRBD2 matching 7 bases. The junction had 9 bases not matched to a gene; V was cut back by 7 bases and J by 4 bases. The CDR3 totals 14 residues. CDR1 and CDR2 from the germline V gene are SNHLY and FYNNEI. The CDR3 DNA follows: TGTGCCAGCAAAAGGAGTCGGGAGGCAGAGACCCAGTACTTC. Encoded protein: CASKRSREAETQYF.

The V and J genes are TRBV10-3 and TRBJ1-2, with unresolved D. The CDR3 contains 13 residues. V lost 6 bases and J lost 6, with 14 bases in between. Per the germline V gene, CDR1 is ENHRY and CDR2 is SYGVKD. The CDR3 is CAISRGRVDGYTF. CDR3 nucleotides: TGTGCCATCAGCCGGGGAAGAGTCGATGGCTACACCTTC.

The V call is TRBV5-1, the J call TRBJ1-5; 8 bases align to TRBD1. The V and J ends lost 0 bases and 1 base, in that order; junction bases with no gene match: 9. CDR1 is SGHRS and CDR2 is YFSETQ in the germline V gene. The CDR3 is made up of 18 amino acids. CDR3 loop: CASSLEARGQGSNQPQHF. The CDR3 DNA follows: TGCGCCAGCAGCTTGGAGGCCAGGGGGCAGGGAAGCAATCAGCCCCAGCATTTT.

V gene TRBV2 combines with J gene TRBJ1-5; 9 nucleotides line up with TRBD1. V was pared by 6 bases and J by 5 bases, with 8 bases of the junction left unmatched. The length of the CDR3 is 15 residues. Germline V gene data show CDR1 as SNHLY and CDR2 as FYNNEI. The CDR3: CASRETGGAYQPQHF. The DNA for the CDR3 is TGTGCCAGCAGGGAAACAGGGGGCGCTTATCAGCCCCAGCATTTT. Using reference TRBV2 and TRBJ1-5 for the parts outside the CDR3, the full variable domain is EPEVTQTPSHQVTQMGQEVILRCVPISNHLYFYWYRQILGQKVEFLVSFYNNEISEKSEIFDDQFSVERPDGSNFTLKIRSTKLEDSAMYFCASRETGGAYQPQHFGDGTRLSIL.

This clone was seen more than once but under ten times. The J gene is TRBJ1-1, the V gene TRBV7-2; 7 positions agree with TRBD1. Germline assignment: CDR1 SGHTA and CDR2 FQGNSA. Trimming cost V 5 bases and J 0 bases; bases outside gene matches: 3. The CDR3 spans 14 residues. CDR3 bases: TGTGCCAGCAGCAAACAGGGGATGAACACTGAAGCTTTCTTT. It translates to CASSKQGMNTEAFF. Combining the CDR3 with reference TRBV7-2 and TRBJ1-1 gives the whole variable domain GAGVSQSPSNKVTEKGKDVELRCDPISGHTALYWYRQSLGQGLEFLIYFQGNSAPDKSGLPSDRFSAERTGGSVSTLTIQRTQQEDSAVYLCASSKQGMNTEAFFGQGTRLTVV.

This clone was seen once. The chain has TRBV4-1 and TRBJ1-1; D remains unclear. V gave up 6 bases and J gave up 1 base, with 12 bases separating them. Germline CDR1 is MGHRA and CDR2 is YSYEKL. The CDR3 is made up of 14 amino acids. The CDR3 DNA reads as TGCGCCAGCAGGGGAGTACTAAAGAACACTGAAGCTTTCTTT. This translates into CASRGVLKNTEAFF.

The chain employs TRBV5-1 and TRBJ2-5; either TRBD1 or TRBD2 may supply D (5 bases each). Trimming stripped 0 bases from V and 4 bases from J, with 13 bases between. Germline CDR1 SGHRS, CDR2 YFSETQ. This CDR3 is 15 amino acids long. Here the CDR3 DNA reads TGCGCCAGCAGCTTGGCCAGGGCAGGAGGAGAGACCCAGTACTTC. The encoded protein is CASSLARAGGETQYF.

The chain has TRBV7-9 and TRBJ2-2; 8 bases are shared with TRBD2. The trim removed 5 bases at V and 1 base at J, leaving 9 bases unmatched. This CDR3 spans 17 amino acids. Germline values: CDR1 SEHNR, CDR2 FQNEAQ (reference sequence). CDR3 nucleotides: TGTGCCAGCAGCCGTCAACTAGCGGTTAAGAACACCGGGGAGCTGTTTTTT. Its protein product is CASSRQLAVKNTGELFF.

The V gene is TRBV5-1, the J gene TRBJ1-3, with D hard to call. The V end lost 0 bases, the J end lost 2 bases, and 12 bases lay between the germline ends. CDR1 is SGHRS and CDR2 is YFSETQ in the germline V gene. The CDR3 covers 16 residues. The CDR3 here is CASSLAPSGTGNTIYF. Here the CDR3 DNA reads TGCGCCAGCAGCTTGGCCCCCAGCGGGACTGGAAACACCATATATTTT.

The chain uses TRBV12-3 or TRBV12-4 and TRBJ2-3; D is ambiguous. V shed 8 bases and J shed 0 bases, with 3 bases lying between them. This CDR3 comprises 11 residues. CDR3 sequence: CASCSTDTQYF. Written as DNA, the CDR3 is TGTGCCAGCTGCAGCACAGATACGCAGTATTTT.

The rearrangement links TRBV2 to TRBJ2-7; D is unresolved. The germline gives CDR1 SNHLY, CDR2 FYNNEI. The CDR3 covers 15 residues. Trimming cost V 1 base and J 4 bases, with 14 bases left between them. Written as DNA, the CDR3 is TGTGCCAGCAGTGAAGGTGGGATTGGAAATTACGAGCAGTACTTC. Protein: CASSEGGIGNYEQYF. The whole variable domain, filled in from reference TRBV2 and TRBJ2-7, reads EPEVTQTPSHQVTQMGQEVILRCVPISNHLYFYWYRQILGQKVEFLVSFYNNEISEKSEIFDDQFSVERPDGSNFTLKIRSTKLEDSAMYFCASSEGGIGNYEQYFGPGTRLTVT.